This T cell receptor beta chain stems from a study of blood T cell repertoires in COVID-19. Study overall: Whether acute or convalescent, the COVID-19 samples came from the United States, Italy and Spain.

Germline CDR1 LGHNA, CDR2 YNFKEQ. The CDR3 runs 15 residues. Trimming at V came to 4 bases and at J to 6 bases, leaving 7 bases not matched to a gene. Source study methods: Amplified reference gene primers provided the basis for estimating nucleated cell counts. The method was immunoSEQ multiplex PCR; TCRdb's version includes in-frame clones alone and lacks a portion of them. V, J and clone size were drawn from that table, and D and trimming were deduced from the DNA. The table has 55,000 to 80,000 clones, around 86% seen once. The sequencing input was peripheral blood. The TCR originated in a man in his sixties or seventies with acute or convalescent COVID-19. The chain links TRBV4-2 to TRBJ2-2; 8 positions agree with TRBD2. CDR3: CASSPGGGRAGELFF. The CDR3 DNA sequence: TGTGCCAGCAGCCCAGGCGGGGGGAGGGCCGGGGAGCTGTTTTTT.